What follows is one T cell receptor beta chain and its context. The CDR3 covers 14 residues. Germline V gene sequence: CDR1 SGHNT, CDR2 YYREEE (reference sequence). Trimming cost V 3 bases and J 3 bases; bases outside gene matches: 5. In the source study's methods: It was from reference gene primer amplification that nucleated cell counts were estimated. Data came from immunoSEQ multiplex PCR; TCRdb stores just in-frame clones and leaves some out. V, J and clone size reflect that table, while D and trimming were determined from the DNA. The table records roughly 170,000 clones, approximately 80% of them present only once. This record comes from a study of blood T cell repertoires in COVID-19. Looking at the study overall: Acute-phase and convalescent COVID-19 samples originated in the United States, Italy and Spain. In each case, the material was cDNA or gDNA derived from T cells, B-cell-depleted T cells, or PBMCs.

This receptor was obtained from a human donor in a cohort sampled during active COVID-19. The specimen was peripheral blood. This rearrangement joins TRBV5-4 to TRBJ2-7, with TRBD1 matching 8 bases. The CDR3 reads CASSSGQGNYEQYF. The CDR3 nucleotides read TGTGCCAGCAGCTCCGGACAGGGAAACTACGAGCAGTACTTC.